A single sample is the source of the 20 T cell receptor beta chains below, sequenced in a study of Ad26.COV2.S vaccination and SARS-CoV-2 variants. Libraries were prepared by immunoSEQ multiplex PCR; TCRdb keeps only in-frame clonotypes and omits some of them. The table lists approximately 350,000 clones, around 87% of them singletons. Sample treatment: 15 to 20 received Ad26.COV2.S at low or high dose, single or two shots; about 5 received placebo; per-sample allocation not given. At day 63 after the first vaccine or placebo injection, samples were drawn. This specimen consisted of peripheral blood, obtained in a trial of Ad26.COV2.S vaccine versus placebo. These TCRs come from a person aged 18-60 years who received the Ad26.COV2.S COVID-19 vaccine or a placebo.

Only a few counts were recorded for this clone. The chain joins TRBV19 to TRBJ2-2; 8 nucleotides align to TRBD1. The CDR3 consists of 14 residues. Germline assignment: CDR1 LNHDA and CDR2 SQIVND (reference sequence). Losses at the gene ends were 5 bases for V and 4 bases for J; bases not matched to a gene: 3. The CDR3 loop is CASSPDRGTGELFF. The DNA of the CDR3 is TGTGCCAGTAGTCCTGACAGGGGCACCGGGGAGCTGTTTTTT.

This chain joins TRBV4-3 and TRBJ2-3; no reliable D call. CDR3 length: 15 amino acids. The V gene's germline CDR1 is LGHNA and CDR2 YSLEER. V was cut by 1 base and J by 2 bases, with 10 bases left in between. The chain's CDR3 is CASSQGTSYTDTQYF. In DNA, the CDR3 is TGCGCCAGCAGCCAAGGTACCAGCTACACAGATACGCAGTATTTT.

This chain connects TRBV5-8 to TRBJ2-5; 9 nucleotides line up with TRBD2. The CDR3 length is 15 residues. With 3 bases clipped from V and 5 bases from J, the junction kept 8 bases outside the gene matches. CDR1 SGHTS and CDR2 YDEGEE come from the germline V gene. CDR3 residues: CASSSLAGQMETQYF. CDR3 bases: TGTGCCAGCAGCTCCCTAGCGGGGCAGATGGAGACCCAGTACTTC.

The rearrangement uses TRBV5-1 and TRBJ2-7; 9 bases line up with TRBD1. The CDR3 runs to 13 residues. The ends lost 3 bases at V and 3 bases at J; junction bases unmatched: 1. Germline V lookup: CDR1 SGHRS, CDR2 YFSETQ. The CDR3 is CASSWDRDYEQYF. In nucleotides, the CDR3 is TGCGCCAGCAGCTGGGACAGGGACTACGAGCAGTACTTC. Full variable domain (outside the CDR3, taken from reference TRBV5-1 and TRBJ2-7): KAGVTQTPRYLIKTRGQQVTLSCSPISGHRSVSWYQQTPGQGLQFLFEYFSETQRNKGNFPGRFSGRQFSNSRSEMNVSTLELGDSALYLCASSWDRDYEQYFGPGTRLTVT.

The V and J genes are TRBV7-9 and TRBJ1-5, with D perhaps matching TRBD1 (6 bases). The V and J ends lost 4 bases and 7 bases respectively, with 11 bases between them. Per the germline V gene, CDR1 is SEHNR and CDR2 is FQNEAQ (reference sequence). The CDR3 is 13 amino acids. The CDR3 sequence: CASSSTGAQPQHF. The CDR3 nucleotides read TGTGCCAGCAGCTCTACGGGGGCACAGCCCCAGCATTTT.

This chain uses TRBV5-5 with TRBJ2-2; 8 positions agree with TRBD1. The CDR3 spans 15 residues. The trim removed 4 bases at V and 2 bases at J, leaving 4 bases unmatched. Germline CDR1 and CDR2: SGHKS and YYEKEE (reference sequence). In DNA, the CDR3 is TGTGCCAGCAGCCACGGACAGGGAAACACCGGGGAGCTGTTTTTT. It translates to CASSHGQGNTGELFF. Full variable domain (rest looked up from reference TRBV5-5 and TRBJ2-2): DAGVTQSPTHLIKTRGQQVTLRCSPISGHKSVSWYQQVLGQGPQFIFQYYEKEERGRGNFPDRFSARQFPNYSSELNVNALLLGDSALYLCASSHGQGNTGELFFGEGSRLTVL.

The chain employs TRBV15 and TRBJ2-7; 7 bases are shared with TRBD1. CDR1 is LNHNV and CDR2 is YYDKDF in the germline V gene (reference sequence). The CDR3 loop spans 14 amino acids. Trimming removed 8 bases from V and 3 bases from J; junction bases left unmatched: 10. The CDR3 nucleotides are TGTGCCACCGCCGGGACAGAATCCTTCTACGAGCAGTACTTC. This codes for CATAGTESFYEQYF.

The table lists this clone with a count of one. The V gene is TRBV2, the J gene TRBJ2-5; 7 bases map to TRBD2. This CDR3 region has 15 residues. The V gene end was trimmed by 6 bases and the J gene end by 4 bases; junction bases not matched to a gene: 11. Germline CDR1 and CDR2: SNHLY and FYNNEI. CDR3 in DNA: TGTGCCAGCAGCCGGGGACTAACTGGGAGAGAGACCCAGTACTTC. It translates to CASSRGLTGRETQYF.

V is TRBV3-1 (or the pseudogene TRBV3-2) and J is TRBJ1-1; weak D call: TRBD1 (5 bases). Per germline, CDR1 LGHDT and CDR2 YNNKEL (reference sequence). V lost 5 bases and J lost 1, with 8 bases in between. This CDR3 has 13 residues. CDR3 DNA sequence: TGTGCCAGCAGCGGGGCGGAGAACACTGAAGCTTTCTTT. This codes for CASSGAENTEAFF.

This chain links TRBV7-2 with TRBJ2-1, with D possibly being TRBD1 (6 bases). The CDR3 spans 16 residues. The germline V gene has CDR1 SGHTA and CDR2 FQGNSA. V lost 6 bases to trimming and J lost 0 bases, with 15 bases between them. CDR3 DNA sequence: TGTGCCAGCAGGGGACCCGGGACATACTCCTACAATGAGCAGTTCTTC. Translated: CASRGPGTYSYNEQFF.

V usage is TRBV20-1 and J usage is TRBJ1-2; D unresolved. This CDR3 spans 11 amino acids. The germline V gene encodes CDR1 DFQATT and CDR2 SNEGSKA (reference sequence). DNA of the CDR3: TGCAGATCGACGGCTAACTATGGCTACACCTTC. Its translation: CRSTANYGYTF.

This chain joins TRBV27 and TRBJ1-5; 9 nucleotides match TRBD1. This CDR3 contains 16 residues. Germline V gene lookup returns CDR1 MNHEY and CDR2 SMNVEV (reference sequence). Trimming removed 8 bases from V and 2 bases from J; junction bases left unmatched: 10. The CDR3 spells CASAKDRGFGNQPQHF. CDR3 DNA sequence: TGTGCCAGCGCCAAGGACAGGGGATTCGGCAATCAGCCCCAGCATTTT.

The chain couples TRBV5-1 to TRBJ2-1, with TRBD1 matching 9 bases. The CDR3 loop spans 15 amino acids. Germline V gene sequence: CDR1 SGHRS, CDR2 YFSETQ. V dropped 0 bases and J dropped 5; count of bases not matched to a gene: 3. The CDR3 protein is CASSLGQGGNNEQFF. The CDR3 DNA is TGCGCCAGCAGCTTGGGACAGGGGGGAAACAATGAGCAGTTCTTC.

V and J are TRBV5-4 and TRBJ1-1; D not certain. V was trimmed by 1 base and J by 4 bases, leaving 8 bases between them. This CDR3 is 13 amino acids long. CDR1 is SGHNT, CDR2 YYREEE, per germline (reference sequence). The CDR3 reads CASSLRQSTEAFF. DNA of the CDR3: TGTGCCAGCAGCTTGAGACAAAGCACTGAAGCTTTCTTT.

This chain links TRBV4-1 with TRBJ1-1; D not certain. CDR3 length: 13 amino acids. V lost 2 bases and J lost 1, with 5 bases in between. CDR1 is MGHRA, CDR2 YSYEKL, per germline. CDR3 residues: CASSQTSNTEAFF. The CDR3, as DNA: TGCGCCAGCAGCCAAACGTCGAACACTGAAGCTTTCTTT.

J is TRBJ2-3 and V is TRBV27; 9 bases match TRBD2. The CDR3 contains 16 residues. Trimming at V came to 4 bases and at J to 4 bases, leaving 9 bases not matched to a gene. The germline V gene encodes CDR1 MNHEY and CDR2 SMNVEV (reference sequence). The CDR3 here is CASSSPLGLASDTQYF. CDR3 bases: TGTGCCAGCAGTTCCCCCCTCGGACTAGCGTCAGATACGCAGTATTTT.

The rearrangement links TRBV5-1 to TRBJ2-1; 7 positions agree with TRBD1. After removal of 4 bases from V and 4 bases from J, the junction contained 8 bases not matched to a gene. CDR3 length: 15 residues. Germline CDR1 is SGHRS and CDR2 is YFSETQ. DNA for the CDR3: TGCGCCAGCAGCCCGACAGGGAATAAATACAATGAGCAGTTCTTC. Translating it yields CASSPTGNKYNEQFF.

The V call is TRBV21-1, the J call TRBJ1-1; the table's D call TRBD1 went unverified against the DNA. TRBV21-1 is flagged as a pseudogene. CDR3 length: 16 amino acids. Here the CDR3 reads CASSKGPQGWITEAFF. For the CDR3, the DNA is TGTGCCAGCAGCAAGGGACCACAGGGATGGATCACTGAAGCTTTCTTT.

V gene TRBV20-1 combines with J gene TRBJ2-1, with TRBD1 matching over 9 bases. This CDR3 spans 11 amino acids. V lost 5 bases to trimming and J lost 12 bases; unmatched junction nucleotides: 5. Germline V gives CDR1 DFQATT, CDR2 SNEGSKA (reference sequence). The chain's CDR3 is CSALGTGRQFF. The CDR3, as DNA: TGCAGTGCTTTGGGGACAGGGAGGCAGTTCTTC.

CDR3 loop: CASSIGRQGDLSSYNEQFF. CDR3 in DNA: TGTGCCAGTAGTATAGGGAGACAGGGCGACCTAAGCTCCTACAATGAGCAGTTCTTC. The chain links TRBV19 to TRBJ2-1; 7 bases map to TRBD1. This CDR3 contains 19 residues. Trimming took 1 base from V and 0 from J; bases not matched to a gene: 12. Germline loops: CDR1 LNHDA, CDR2 SQIVND (reference sequence). The variable domain in full, completed from reference TRBV19 and TRBJ2-1, reads DGGITQSPKYLFRKEGQNVTLSCEQNLNHDAMYWYRQDPGQGLRLIYYSQIVNDFQKGDIAEGYSVSREKKESFPLTVTSAQKNPTAFYLCASSIGRQGDLSSYNEQFFGPGTRLTVL.